The 20 T cell receptor beta chains listed next were all sequenced from one sample in a study of blood T cell repertoires in COVID-19. TCRdb's table, derived via immunoSEQ multiplex PCR, lists solely in-frame clones and lacks some. The sample has 56,000 or so clones, 75% to 95% seen once. Source material: peripheral blood. The source of these receptors is a man aged 50 to 59 with active COVID-19.

V gene TRBV5-1 combines with J gene TRBJ2-3; 7 nucleotides match TRBD2. V lost 0 bases to trimming and J lost 6 bases; unmatched junction nucleotides: 4. CDR1 and CDR2 from the germline V gene are SGHRS and YFSETQ. The CDR3 runs 14 residues. CDR3 sequence reads: CASSLGAGSDTQYF. The CDR3 DNA sequence: TGCGCCAGCAGCTTGGGAGCGGGAAGCGATACGCAGTATTTT.

The V call is TRBV6-1, the J call TRBJ2-7; TRBD1 aligns across 7 bases. Germline V lookup: CDR1 MNHNS, CDR2 SASEGT. The CDR3 is 14 amino acids. The ends lost 0 bases at V and 3 bases at J; junction bases unmatched: 2. CDR3 bases: TGTGCCAGCAGTGAAGCTTACAGGGGCTACGAGCAGTACTTC. Amino acids: CASSEAYRGYEQYF.

The chain recombines TRBV27 with TRBJ2-1; the D is unclear. The CDR3 sequence is 13 residues long. Looked up from germline, CDR1 is MNHEY and CDR2 is SMNVEV (reference sequence). Trimming cost V 4 bases and J 8 bases, with 12 bases left between them. CDR3 DNA: TGTGCCAGCAGTTCCAAAGTTACGGATGAGCAGTTCTTC. This codes for CASSSKVTDEQFF.

V and J are TRBV28 and TRBJ2-2; possibly TRBD1 for D (6 bases). The CDR3 totals 18 residues. Germline values: CDR1 MDHEN, CDR2 SYDVKM. Trimming took 5 bases from V and 7 from J, leaving 26 bases between them. The DNA of the CDR3 is TGTGCCAGCAGTAGGGTTGGGGCGGACAGCACGCAATTCGGGGAGCTGTTTTTT. It translates to CASSRVGADSTQFGELFF.

This chain links TRBV30 with TRBJ1-1; D not resolved. The CDR3 has 14 amino acids. The germline CDR1 and CDR2 sequences are GTSNPN and SVGIG (reference sequence). V was clipped by 5 bases and J by 6 bases, with 19 bases between them. CDR3 loop: CAWGQRPVPPEAFF. The CDR3 DNA reads TGTGCCTGGGGGCAACGTCCGGTTCCCCCTGAAGCTTTCTTT.

V usage is TRBV11-2 and J usage is TRBJ2-7; a weak D match, TRBD2 (5 bases). The V and J ends lost 5 bases and 5 bases respectively, with 10 bases between them. CDR1 is SGHAT and CDR2 is FQNNGV in the germline V gene. The CDR3 is 12 residues long. This chain's CDR3 is CASSQRRDEQYF. The DNA for the CDR3 is TGTGCCAGCAGCCAGAGGCGGGACGAGCAGTACTTC.

V usage is TRBV6-1 and J usage is TRBJ2-5; the match to TRBD1 covers 11 bases. The CDR3 is made up of 15 amino acids. With 8 bases clipped from V and 7 bases from J, the junction kept 12 bases outside the gene matches. Germline-derived CDR1 and CDR2 are MNHNS and SASEGT. The CDR3 loop is CASCWRDRGIGTQYF. DNA of the CDR3: TGTGCCAGCTGTTGGAGGGACAGGGGGATAGGGACCCAGTACTTC.

By share of the sample, this clone is large. The chain carries TRBV5-5 and TRBJ1-1; D uncertain. Germline lookup yields CDR1 SGHKS and CDR2 YYEKEE (reference sequence). Between the trimmed V and J ends, which lost 4 bases and 1 base, there was a span of 11 bases. This CDR3 has 14 amino acids. CDR3 nucleotide sequence: TGTGCCAGCAGCCCCGGTGCGGGGAACACTGAAGCTTTCTTT. The encoded protein is CASSPGAGNTEAFF.

V usage is TRBV6-2 or TRBV6-3 and J usage is TRBJ1-6, with 8 nucleotides matching TRBD1. Germline trimming cut 2 bases from V and 9 bases from J; bases unmatched to any gene: 9. Germline V gives CDR1 MNHEY, CDR2 SVGEGT. The CDR3 sequence is 16 residues long. The CDR3 reads CASSYAVGTGASPLHF. CDR3 nucleotides: TGTGCCAGCAGTTACGCGGTCGGGACAGGAGCTTCACCCCTCCACTTT.

V gene TRBV3-1 (or the pseudogene TRBV3-2) combines with J gene TRBJ2-7, with D possibly being TRBD2 (6 bases). V was clipped by 2 bases and J by 6 bases, with 14 bases between them. CDR3 length equals 14 residues. Germline V gives CDR1 LGHDT, CDR2 YNNKEL (reference sequence). CDR3 nucleotides: TGTGCCAGCAGCCAAAGGCGGGGCGGCCCCGAGCAGTACTTC. Its protein is CASSQRRGGPEQYF.

A single count supports this clone. CDR3 sequence: CSVVGQLAKNIQYF. The CDR3 region has the DNA TGCAGCGTTGTGGGACAGTTAGCCAAAAACATTCAGTACTTC. The chain joins TRBV29-1 to TRBJ2-4; 7 bases fit TRBD1. CDR3 length: 14 amino acids. Germline assignment: CDR1 SQVTM and CDR2 ANQGSEA. Germline trimming cut 4 bases from V and 0 bases from J; bases unmatched to any gene: 3.

The rearrangement joins TRBV4-1 to TRBJ2-6; D remains unclear. Trimming left V 1 base short and J 0 bases short, with 4 bases between. The CDR3 totals 15 residues. CDR1 is MGHRA, CDR2 YSYEKL, per germline. The CDR3: CASSQAVSGANVLTF. The CDR3 region has the DNA TGCGCCAGCAGCCAAGCCGTCTCTGGGGCCAACGTCCTGACTTTC.

The genes are TRBV2 and TRBJ2-1; maybe TRBD2 (6 bases). CDR3 size: 15 residues. The germline CDR1 and CDR2 sequences are SNHLY and FYNNEI. Trimming left V 5 bases short and J 5 bases short, with 16 bases between. The CDR3 sequence is CASSQRLGVNNEQFF. CDR3 in DNA: TGTGCCAGCAGTCAGAGACTAGGAGTCAACAATGAGCAGTTCTTC.

V usage is TRBV4-1 and J usage is TRBJ2-1, with TRBD2 matching over 14 bases. The CDR3 is 16 residues long. J lost 9 bases, V lost 4 bases, and 8 bases had no gene match. Germline values: CDR1 MGHRA, CDR2 YSYEKL. CDR3 nucleotides: TGCGCCAGCAGCCGAGGGACTAGCGGGAGTTCGGGTGAGCAGTTCTTC. This translates into CASSRGTSGSSGEQFF.

The chain combines TRBV10-3 with TRBJ1-2; D gene uncertain. V dropped 3 bases and J dropped 0 bases, with 8 bases sitting between them. In germline, CDR1 is ENHRY, CDR2 SYGVKD. This CDR3 region has 14 residues. Here the CDR3 reads CAISDNAANYGYTF. The CDR3, as DNA: TGTGCCATCAGTGATAATGCAGCTAACTATGGCTACACCTTC.

CDR3 amino acids: CASSPATSGVGTQYF. CDR3 in DNA: TGTGCCAGCAGCCCGGCGACTAGCGGGGTAGGGACCCAGTACTTC. The chain employs TRBV3-1 (or the pseudogene TRBV3-2) and TRBJ2-5; 11 nucleotides match TRBD2. The V gene end was trimmed by 4 bases and the J gene end by 7 bases; junction bases not matched to a gene: 8. CDR1 and CDR2 (germline): LGHDT, YNNKEL (reference sequence). This CDR3 contains 15 residues.

The gene calls are TRBV7-2 and TRBJ2-3; a weak D match, TRBD2 (6 bases). The CDR3 runs to 16 residues. Between the trimmed V and J ends, which lost 4 bases and 2 bases, there was a span of 16 bases. Germline V gives CDR1 SGHTA, CDR2 FQGNSA. CDR3 nucleotide sequence: TGTGCCAGCAGCTCTCCCCCCGGGGGAAACACAGATACGCAGTATTTT. As protein: CASSSPPGGNTDTQYF.

The gene calls are TRBV29-1 and TRBJ1-1; 7 bases are a match to TRBD1. J lost 7 bases, V lost 4 bases, and 9 bases had no gene match. CDR1 and CDR2 from the germline V gene are SQVTM and ANQGSEA. This CDR3 spans 13 amino acids. As DNA, the CDR3 is TGCAGCGTTGTAGAAGGACAGGCGGTTGAAGCTTTCTTT. Translation: CSVVEGQAVEAFF. The full variable domain, its missing parts supplied by reference TRBV29-1 and TRBJ1-1, is SAVISQKPSRDICQRGTSLTIQCQVDSQVTMMFWYRQQPGQSLTLIATANQGSEATYESGFVIDKFPISRPNLTFSTLTVSNMSPEDSSIYLCSVVEGQAVEAFFGQGTRLTVV.

This rearrangement joins TRBV6-2 or TRBV6-3 to TRBJ1-5; 7 nucleotides line up with TRBD1. Trimming removed 2 bases from V and 7 bases from J; junction bases left unmatched: 2. CDR3 length: 13 residues. Germline CDR1 and CDR2: MNHEY and SVGEGT. The CDR3 spells CASSYNRGQPQHF. The CDR3 DNA reads as TGTGCCAGCAGTTACAACAGGGGACAGCCCCAGCATTTT.

This clone has just one count. The rearrangement joins TRBV6-1 to TRBJ2-6; 7 bases agree with TRBD1. J was trimmed by 4 bases and V by 3 bases; bases with no gene match: 12. Germline CDR1 is MNHNS and CDR2 is SASEGT. The CDR3 runs 18 residues. The CDR3 sequence is CASSDRYRGERGANVLTF. The CDR3 nucleotides are TGTGCCAGCAGTGACAGGTACAGGGGAGAACGCGGGGCCAACGTCCTGACTTTC.